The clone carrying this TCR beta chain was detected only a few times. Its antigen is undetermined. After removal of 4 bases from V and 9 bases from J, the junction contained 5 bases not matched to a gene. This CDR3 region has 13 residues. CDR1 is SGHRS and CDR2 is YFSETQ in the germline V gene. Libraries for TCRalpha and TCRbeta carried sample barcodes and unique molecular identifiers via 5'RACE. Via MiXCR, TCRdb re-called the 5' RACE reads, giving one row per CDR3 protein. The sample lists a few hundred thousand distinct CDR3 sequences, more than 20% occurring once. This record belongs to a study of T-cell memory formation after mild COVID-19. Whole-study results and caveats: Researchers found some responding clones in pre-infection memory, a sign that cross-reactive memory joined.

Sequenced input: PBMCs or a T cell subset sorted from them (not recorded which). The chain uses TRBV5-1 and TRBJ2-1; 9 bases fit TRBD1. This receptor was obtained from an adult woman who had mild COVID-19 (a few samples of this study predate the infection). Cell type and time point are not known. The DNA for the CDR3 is TGCGCCAGCAGCGCACAGGGGGCCGGTGAGCAGTTCTTC. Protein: CASSAQGAGEQFF. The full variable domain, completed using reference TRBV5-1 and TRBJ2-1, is KAGVTQTPRYLIKTRGQQVTLSCSPISGHRSVSWYQQTPGQGLQFLFEYFSETQRNKGNFPGRFSGRQFSNSRSEMNVSTLELGDSALYLCASSAQGAGEQFFGPGTRLTVL.